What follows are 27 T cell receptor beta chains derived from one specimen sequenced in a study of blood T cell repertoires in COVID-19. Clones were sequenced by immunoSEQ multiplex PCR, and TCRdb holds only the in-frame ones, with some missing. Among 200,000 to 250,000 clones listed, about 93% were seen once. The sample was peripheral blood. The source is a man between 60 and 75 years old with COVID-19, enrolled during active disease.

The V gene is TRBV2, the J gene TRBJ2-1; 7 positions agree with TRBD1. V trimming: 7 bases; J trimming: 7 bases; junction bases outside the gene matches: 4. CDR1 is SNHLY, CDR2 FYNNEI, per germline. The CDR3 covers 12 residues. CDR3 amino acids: CASTTTGNEQFF. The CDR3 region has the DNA TGTGCCAGCACTACGACAGGGAATGAGCAGTTCTTC.

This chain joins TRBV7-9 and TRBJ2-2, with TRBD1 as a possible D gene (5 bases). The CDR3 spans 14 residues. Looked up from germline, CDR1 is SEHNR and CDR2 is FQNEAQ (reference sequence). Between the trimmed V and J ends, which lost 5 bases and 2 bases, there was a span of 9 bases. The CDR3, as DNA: TGTGCCAGCAGCCTAGACAGTAACACCGGGGAGCTGTTTTTT. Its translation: CASSLDSNTGELFF.

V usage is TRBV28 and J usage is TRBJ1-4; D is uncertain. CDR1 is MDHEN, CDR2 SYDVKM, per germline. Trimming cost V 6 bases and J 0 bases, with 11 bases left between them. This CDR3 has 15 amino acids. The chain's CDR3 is CASSLGSATNEKLFF. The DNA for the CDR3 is TGTGCCAGCAGCCTAGGGAGCGCAACTAATGAAAAACTGTTTTTT.

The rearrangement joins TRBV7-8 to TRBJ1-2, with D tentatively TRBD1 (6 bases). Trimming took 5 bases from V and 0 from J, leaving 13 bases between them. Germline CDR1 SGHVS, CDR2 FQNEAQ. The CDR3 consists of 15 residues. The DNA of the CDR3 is TGTGCCAGCAGCCCCGGACAGCTGACTAACTATGGCTACACCTTC. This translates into CASSPGQLTNYGYTF.

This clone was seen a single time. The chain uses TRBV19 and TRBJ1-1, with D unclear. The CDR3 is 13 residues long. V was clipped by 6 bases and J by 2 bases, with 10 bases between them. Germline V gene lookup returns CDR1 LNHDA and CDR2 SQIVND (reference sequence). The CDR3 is CASRSLTNTEAFF. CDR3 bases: TGTGCCAGTAGAAGTCTAACTAACACTGAAGCTTTCTTT.

CDR3 sequence reads: CASSPTSTPYNEQFF. DNA of the CDR3: TGCGCCAGCAGCCCGACTAGCACCCCCTACAATGAGCAGTTCTTC. The rearrangement links TRBV5-1 to TRBJ2-1; 7 nucleotides match TRBD2. V gave up 4 bases and J gave up 2 bases; unmatched junction bases: 6. The germline gives CDR1 SGHRS, CDR2 YFSETQ. This CDR3 contains 15 residues.

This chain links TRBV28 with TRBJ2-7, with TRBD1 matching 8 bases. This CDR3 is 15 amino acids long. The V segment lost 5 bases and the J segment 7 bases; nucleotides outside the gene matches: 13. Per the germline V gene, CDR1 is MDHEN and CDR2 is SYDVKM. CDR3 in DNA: TGTGCCAGCAGTATACCTGGACAGGGCAAGGGTGAGCAGTACTTC. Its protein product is CASSIPGQGKGEQYF.

CDR3 protein: CASSARQNTEAFF. As DNA, the CDR3 is TGTGCCAGCAGCGCTCGACAGAACACTGAAGCTTTCTTT. This chain links TRBV3-1 (or the pseudogene TRBV3-2) with TRBJ1-1, with D hard to call. The CDR3 is 13 amino acids. Germline V gene sequence: CDR1 LGHDT, CDR2 YNNKEL (reference sequence). The V gene lost 5 bases and the J gene lost 1 base, with 8 bases spanning the gap.

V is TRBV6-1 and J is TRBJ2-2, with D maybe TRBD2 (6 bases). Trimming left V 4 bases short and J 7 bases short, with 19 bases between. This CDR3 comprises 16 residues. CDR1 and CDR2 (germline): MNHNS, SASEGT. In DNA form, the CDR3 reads TGTGCCAGCAGTGTGGAGGGAGACCTACCTTTCGGGGAGCTGTTTTTT. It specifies CASSVEGDLPFGELFF.

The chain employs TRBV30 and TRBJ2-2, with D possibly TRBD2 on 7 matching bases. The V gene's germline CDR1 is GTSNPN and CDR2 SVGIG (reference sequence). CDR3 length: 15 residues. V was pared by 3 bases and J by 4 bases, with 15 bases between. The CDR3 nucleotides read TGTGCCTGGAGGAAGGGGGGGGGCCCCACCGGGGAGCTGTTTTTT. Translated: CAWRKGGGPTGELFF. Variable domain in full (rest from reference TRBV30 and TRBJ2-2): SQTIHQWPATLVQPVGSPLSLECTVEGTSNPNLYWYRQAAGRGLQLLFYSVGIGQISSEVPQNLSASRPQDRQFILSSKKLLLSDSGFYLCAWRKGGGPTGELFFGEGSRLTVL.

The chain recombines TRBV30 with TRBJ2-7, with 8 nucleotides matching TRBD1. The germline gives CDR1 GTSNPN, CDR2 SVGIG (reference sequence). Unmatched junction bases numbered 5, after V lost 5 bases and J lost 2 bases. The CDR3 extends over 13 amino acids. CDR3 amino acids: CAWSTGGPYEQYF. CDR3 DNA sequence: TGTGCCTGGTCTACAGGGGGGCCCTACGAGCAGTACTTC.

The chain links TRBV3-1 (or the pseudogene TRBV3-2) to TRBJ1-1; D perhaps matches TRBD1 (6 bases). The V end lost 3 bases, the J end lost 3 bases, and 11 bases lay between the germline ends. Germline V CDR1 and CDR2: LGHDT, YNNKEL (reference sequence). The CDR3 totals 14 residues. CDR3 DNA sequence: TGTGCCAGCAGCCAGGCAGGGGCCTACACTGAAGCTTTCTTT. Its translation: CASSQAGAYTEAFF.

DNA for the CDR3: TGTGCCACAGGGAGACTAGGGGTGAACACCGGGGAGCTGTTTTTT. It encodes CATGRLGVNTGELFF. The rearrangement links TRBV10-3 to TRBJ2-2; perhaps TRBD2 as D (6 bases). Germline-derived CDR1 and CDR2 are ENHRY and SYGVKD. The CDR3 consists of 15 residues. V shed 10 bases and J shed 1 base, with 16 bases lying between them.

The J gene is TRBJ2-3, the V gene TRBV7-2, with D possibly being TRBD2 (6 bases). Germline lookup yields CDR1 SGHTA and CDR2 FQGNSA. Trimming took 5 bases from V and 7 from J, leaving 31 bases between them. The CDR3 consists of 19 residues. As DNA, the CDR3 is TGTGCCAGCAGCCGGAACCACATGGAGGGAATCGGCGTTGGAAATACGCAGTATTTT. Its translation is CASSRNHMEGIGVGNTQYF.

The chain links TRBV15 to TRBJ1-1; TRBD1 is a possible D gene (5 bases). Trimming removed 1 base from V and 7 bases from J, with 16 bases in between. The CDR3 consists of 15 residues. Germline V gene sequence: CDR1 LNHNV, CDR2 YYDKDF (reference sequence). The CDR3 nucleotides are TGTGCCACCAGCAGAGTGGGGGGAAGGAGGGTTGAAGCTTTCTTT. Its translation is CATSRVGGRRVEAFF.

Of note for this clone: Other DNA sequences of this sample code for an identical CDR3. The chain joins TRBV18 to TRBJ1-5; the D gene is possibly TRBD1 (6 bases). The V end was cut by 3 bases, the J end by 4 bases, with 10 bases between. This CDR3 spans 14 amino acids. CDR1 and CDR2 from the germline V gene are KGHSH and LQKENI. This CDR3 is CASSPPGANQPQHF. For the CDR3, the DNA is TGTGCCAGCTCACCCCCAGGGGCGAATCAGCCCCAGCATTTT.

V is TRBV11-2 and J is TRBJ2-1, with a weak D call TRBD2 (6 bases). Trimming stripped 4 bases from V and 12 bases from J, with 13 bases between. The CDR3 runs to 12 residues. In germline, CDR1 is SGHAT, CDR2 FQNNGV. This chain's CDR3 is CASSSAGRRQFF. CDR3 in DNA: TGTGCCAGCAGCTCTGCCGGGAGAAGGCAGTTCTTC.

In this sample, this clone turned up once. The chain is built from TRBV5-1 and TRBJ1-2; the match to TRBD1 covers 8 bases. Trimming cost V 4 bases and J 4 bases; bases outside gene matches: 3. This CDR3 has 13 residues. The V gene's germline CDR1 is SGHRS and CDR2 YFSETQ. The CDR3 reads CASSDGTGYGYTF. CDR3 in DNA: TGCGCCAGCAGCGACGGGACAGGCTATGGCTACACCTTC.

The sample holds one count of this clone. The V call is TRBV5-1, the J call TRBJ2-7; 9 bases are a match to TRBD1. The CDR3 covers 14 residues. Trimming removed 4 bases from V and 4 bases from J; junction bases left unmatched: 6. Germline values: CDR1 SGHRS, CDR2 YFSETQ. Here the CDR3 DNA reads TGCGCCAGCAGCAAAGGACAGGGGAGATACGAGCAGTACTTC. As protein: CASSKGQGRYEQYF.

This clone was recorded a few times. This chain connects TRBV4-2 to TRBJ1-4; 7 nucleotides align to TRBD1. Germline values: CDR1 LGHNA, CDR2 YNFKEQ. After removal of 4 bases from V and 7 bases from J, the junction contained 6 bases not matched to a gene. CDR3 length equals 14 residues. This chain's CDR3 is CASSPSTGTEKLFF. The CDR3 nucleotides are TGTGCCAGCAGCCCATCGACAGGGACTGAAAAACTGTTTTTT.

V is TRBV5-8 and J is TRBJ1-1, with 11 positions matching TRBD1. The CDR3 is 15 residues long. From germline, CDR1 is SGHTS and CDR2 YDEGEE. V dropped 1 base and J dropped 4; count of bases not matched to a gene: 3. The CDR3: CASSLSGQGATEAFF. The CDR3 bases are TGTGCCAGCAGCTTGTCCGGACAGGGGGCCACTGAAGCTTTCTTT.

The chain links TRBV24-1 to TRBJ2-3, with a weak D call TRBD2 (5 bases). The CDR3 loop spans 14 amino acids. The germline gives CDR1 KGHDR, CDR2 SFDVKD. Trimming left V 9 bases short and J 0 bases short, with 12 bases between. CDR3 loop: CATAEGTSTDTQYF. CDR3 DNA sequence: TGTGCCACCGCTGAGGGCACTAGCACAGATACGCAGTATTTT.

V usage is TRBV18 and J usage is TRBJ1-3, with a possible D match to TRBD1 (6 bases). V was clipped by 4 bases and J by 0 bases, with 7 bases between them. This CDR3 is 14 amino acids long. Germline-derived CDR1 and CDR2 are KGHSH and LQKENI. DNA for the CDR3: TGTGCCAGCTCACGGACAGACTCTGGAAACACCATATATTTT. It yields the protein CASSRTDSGNTIYF. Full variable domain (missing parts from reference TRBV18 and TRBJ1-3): NAGVMQNPRHLVRRRGQEARLRCSPMKGHSHVYWYRQLPEEGLKFMVYLQKENIIDESGMPKERFSAEFPKEGPSILRIQQVVRGDSAAYFCASSRTDSGNTIYFGEGSWLTVV.

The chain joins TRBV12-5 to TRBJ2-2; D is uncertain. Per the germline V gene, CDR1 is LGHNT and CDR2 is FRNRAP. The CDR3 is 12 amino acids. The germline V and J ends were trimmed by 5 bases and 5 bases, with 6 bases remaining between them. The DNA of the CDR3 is TGTGCTAGTGGTCGGAGAACCGGGGAGCTGTTTTTT. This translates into CASGRRTGELFF.

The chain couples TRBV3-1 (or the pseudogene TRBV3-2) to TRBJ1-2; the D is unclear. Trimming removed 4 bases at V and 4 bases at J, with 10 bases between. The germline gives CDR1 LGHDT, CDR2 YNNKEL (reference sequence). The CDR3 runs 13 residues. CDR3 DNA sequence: TGTGCCAGCAGCCTAGACATCGGCTATGGCTACACCTTC. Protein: CASSLDIGYGYTF.

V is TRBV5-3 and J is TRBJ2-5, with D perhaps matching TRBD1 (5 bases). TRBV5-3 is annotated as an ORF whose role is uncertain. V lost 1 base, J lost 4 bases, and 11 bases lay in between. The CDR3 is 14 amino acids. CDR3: CARSLLQGGETQYF. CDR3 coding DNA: TGTGCCAGAAGCTTGCTGCAGGGCGGAGAGACCCAGTACTTC.

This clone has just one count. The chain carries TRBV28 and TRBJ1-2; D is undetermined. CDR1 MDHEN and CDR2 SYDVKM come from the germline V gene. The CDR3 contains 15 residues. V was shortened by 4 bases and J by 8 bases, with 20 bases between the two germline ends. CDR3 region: CASSSLPHGSRGYTF. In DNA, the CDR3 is TGTGCCAGCAGTTCCCTCCCCCATGGGTCTAGAGGCTACACCTTC.